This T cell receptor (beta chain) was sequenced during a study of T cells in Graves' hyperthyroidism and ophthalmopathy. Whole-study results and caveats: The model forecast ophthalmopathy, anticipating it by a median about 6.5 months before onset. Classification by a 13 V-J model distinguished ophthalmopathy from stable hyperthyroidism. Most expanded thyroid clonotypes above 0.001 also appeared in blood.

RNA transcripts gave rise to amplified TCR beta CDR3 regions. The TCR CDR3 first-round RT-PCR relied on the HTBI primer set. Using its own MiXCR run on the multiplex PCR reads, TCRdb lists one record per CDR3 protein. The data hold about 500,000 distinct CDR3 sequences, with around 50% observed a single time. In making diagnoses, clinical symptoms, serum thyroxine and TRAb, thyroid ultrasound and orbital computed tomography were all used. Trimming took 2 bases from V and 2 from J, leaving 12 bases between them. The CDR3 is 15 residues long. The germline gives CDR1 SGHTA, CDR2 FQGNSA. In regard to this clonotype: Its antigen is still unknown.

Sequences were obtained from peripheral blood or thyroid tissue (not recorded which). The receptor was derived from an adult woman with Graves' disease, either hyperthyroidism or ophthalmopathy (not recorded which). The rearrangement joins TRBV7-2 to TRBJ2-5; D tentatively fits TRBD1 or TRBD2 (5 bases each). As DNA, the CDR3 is TGTGCCAGCAGCTTACAGGGAGTTTGGCAAGAGACCCAGTACTTC. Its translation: CASSLQGVWQETQYF.